The 8 T cell receptor beta chains given below trace back to one sample, sequenced in a study of T-cell reconstitution after alpha-beta-depleted transplantation in children. It was with unique molecular identifiers that the TCRbeta library was prepared. One entry per CDR3 protein, called by TCRdb with MiXCR from the PCR reads. The table has about 400,000 distinct CDR3 sequences, about a fifth seen once. The input for sequencing was PBMCs from the stem cell graft donor, taken from the stem cell graft. The receptors stem from a human donor who donated a stem cell graft to a child with acute myeloid leukemia.

V and J are TRBV28 and TRBJ2-7; 11 bases match TRBD2. CDR1 and CDR2 from the germline V gene are MDHEN and SYDVKM. Unmatched junction bases numbered 9, after V lost 7 bases and J lost 4 bases. The CDR3 runs to 15 residues. CDR3 bases: TGTGCCAGCAACCCCGAGGTAGCGGGAGGGTACGAGCAGTACTTC. Encoded protein: CASNPEVAGGYEQYF.

V and J are TRBV20-1 and TRBJ2-7; TRBD2 aligns across 13 bases. The CDR3 covers 12 residues. CDR1 DFQATT and CDR2 SNEGSKA come from the germline V gene (reference sequence). The junction had 4 bases not matched to a gene; V was cut back by 7 bases and J by 7 bases. Here the CDR3 reads CSVPGLAGEQYF. The CDR3 coding sequence is TGCAGTGTTCCGGGACTAGCGGGAGAGCAGTACTTC.

This clonotype was detected many times. This chain joins TRBV6-4 and TRBJ2-2; 10 bases fit TRBD2. V gave up 7 bases and J gave up 5 bases; unmatched junction bases: 25. Germline CDR1 reads MRHNA; CDR2 reads SNTAGT. The CDR3 is made up of 21 amino acids. For the CDR3, the DNA is TGTGCCAGCAAGCGGAGGGCCCCCTCACTAGCGGGAATGGGGGCTACCGGGGAGCTGTTTTTT. Translating it yields CASKRRAPSLAGMGATGELFF.

A few counts support this clonotype. The V gene is TRBV18, the J gene TRBJ2-7, with D perhaps given as TRBD1 or TRBD2 (6 bases each). The CDR3 is 14 amino acids. Germline V gene data show CDR1 as KGHSH and CDR2 as LQKENI. Trimming removed 3 bases at V and 3 bases at J, with 12 bases between. The DNA for the CDR3 is TGTGCCAGCTCACCCGGAGGGGGAAACTACGAGCAGTACTTC. As protein: CASSPGGGNYEQYF.

The gene calls are TRBV7-3 and TRBJ2-7; TRBD1 is a possible D gene (6 bases). Germline CDR1 SGHTA, CDR2 FQGTGA. The CDR3 length is 14 residues. V lost 4 bases to trimming and J lost 5 bases, with 15 bases between them. The CDR3 reads CASSSRGLLDEQYF. CDR3 sequence (DNA): TGTGCCAGCAGCTCCAGGGGTCTACTGGACGAGCAGTACTTC.

This clonotype was seen a handful of times. This sequence joins TRBV12-3 or TRBV12-4 and TRBJ1-1, with D perhaps matching TRBD1 (6 bases). The germline V and J ends were trimmed by 6 bases and 5 bases, with 19 bases remaining between them. The CDR3 is made up of 15 amino acids. DNA of the CDR3: TGTGCCAGCAGGGGCGGGGGGGCGAGTGCGACTGAAGCTTTCTTT. Translating it yields CASRGGGASATEAFF.

This clonotype was observed many times. This chain's CDR3 is CSARARDLTYNEQFF. The CDR3 bases are TGCAGTGCTAGAGCCCGGGACCTGACTTACAATGAGCAGTTCTTC. This chain links TRBV20-1 with TRBJ2-1; the D gene could be TRBD1 or TRBD2 (5 bases each). From germline, CDR1 is DFQATT and CDR2 SNEGSKA (reference sequence). This CDR3 has 15 residues. V lost 1 base to trimming and J lost 4 bases, with 14 bases between them.

The gene calls are TRBV6-1 and TRBJ2-7, with 10 bases aligning to TRBD2. Trimming removed 3 bases from V and 4 bases from J; junction bases left unmatched: 6. CDR1 is MNHNS and CDR2 is SASEGT in the germline V gene. The CDR3 is made up of 15 amino acids. The CDR3 coding sequence is TGTGCCAGCAGTGAGCTAGCGGGAGAAGGTTACGAGCAGTACTTC. This codes for CASSELAGEGYEQYF.